Included here is one T cell receptor (beta chain) sequence, with context. Treatment of the sample: around 19 received Ad26.COV2.S at low or high dose, single or two shots; 5 received placebo; per-sample allocation not given. Material that was analyzed had been drawn on day 63 after the first vaccine or placebo injection. Germline loops: CDR1 GTSNPN, CDR2 SVGIG (reference sequence). There are 11 residues in the CDR3. Trimming left V 5 bases short and J 4 bases short, with 9 bases between. The data are from a study of Ad26.COV2.S vaccination and SARS-CoV-2 variants. Only in-frame clones appear in the TCRdb table, and some are missing; sequencing was by immunoSEQ multiplex PCR. The sample has about 440,000 clones, around nine tenths seen once.

The sequences come from peripheral blood, collected in a trial of Ad26.COV2.S vaccine versus placebo. This sequence was found in a person between 18 and 65 years old who received the Ad26.COV2.S COVID-19 vaccine or a placebo. The chain uses TRBV30 and TRBJ2-7; D unresolved. The CDR3 sequence is CAWGVGYEQYF. The DNA for the CDR3 is TGTGCCTGGGGCGTCGGTTACGAGCAGTACTTC.